This T cell receptor (beta chain) was sequenced during a study of long-term antiretroviral therapy in people with HIV. Study-wide context: The earliest specimens came about a decade ahead of the 2015 immediate-ART recommendation. Findings and limits, study-wide: The study found narrower CDR3 length ranges in HIV repertoires than in controls.

Cryopreserved PBMC samples of roughly 0.95-10 million cells were used for DNA extraction. Assay version v3.0 of immunoSEQ was used, and it was run at survey level. Each sample had sequencing targeting roughly 40,000-50,000 T-cell genomes. The data were produced by immunoSEQ multiplex PCR, yet TCRdb's version contains in-frame clones alone and is incomplete. The table records approximately 1,800 clones, 85% to 90% of them present only once. Concerning this clone: What it binds is unknown.

This CDR3 region has 17 residues. Germline CDR1 is SGHNT and CDR2 is YYREEE (reference sequence). V lost 5 bases, J lost 5 bases, and 13 bases stayed unmatched. This receptor was taken from a woman between 45 and 65 years old with HIV. This material consisted of unsorted PBMCs, taken 0.7 years after starting antiretroviral therapy. This chain joins TRBV5-4 and TRBJ2-2, with 9 nucleotides matching TRBD2. The CDR3 nucleotides read TGTGCCAGCAGTGCCGGGACTAGCCGCTCGAGGACCGGGGAGCTGTTTTTT. Translating gives CASSAGTSRSRTGELFF.